The source of this T cell receptor beta chain is a study of cytomegalovirus exposure and HLA in healthy donors. Study details: Caucasian-associated ancestry cluster membership applied to just over 80% of over 350 genotyped donors. General observations from the study: In a later analysis, TCR beta V- and J-gene trimming showed a link to a missense DCLRE1C variant. Published work reported that the classifier diagnosed cytomegalovirus status with high specificity and sensitivity.

The CDR3 totals 14 residues. Looked up from germline, CDR1 is SGHNT and CDR2 is YYREEE (reference sequence). V lost 3 bases and J lost 10, with 14 bases in between. The PCR was carried out with 60 Vbeta primers and 13 Jbeta primers. Sequencing used immunoSEQ multiplex PCR; TCRdb keeps in-frame clones, though not all of them. The sample has 150,000 to 200,000 clones, roughly 80% seen once; the top ten hold 7% to 9%. Turning to this clone: Its antigen is undetermined.

The chain employs TRBV5-4 and TRBJ1-6; D unclear. The clonotype comes from a male donor in good health and CMV-seropositive. What was sequenced was PBMCs. CDR3 in DNA: TGTGCCAGCAGCTCCTCCGGCGGCGGCTCACCCCTCCACTTT. Translating gives CASSSSGGGSPLHF.